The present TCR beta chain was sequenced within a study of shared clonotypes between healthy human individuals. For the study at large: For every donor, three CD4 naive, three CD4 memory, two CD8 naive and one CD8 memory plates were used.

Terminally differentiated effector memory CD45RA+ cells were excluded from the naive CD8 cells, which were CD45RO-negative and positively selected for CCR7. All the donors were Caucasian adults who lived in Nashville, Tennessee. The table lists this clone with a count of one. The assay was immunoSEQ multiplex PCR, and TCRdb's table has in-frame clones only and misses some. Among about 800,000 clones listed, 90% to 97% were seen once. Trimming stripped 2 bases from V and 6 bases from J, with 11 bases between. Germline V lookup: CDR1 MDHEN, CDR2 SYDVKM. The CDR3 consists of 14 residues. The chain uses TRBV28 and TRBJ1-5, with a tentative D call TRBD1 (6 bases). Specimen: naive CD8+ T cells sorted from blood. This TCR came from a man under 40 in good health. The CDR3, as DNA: TGTGCCAGCAGTTTAAACAGGGTGGGTCAGCCCCAGCATTTT. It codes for CASSLNRVGQPQHF.